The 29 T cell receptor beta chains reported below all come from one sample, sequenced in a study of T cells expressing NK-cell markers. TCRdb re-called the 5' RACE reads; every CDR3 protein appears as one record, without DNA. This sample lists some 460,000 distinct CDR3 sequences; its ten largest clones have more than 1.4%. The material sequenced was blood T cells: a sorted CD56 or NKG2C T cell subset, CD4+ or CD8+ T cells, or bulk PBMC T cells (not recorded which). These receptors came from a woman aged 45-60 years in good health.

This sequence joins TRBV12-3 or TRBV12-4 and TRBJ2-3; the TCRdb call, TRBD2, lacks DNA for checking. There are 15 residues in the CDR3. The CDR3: CASSLGGTHTDTQYF.

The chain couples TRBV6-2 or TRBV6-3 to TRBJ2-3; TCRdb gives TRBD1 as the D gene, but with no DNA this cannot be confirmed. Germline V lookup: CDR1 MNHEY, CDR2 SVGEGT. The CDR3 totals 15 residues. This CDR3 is CASSKGQGAPDTQYF.

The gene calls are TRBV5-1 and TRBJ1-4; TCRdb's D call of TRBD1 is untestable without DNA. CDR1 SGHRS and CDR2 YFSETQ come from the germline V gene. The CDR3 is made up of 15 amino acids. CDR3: CASSLGQTRGEKLFF.

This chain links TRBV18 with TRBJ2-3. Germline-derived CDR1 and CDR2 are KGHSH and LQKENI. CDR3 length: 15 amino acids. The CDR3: CASSREKSPTDTQYF.

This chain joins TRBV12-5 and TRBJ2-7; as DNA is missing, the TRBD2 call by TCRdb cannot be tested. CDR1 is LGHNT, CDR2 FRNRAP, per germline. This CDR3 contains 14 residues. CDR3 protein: CASGLEGAKYEQYF.

CDR3 amino acids: CASSFRAGPRTYNEQFF. The chain uses TRBV12-3 or TRBV12-4 and TRBJ2-1; there is no DNA to check the TCRdb D call of TRBD2. This CDR3 spans 17 amino acids.

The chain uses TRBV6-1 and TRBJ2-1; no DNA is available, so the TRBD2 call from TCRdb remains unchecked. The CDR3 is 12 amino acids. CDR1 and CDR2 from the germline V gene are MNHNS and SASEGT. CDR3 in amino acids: CASSESGPRRFF.

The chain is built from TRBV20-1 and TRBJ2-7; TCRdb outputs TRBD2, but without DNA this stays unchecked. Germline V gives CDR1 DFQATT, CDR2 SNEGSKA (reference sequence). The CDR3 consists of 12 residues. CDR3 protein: CSARPSFYEQYF.

This chain's CDR3 is CASSDSGYRDEQYF. V gene TRBV6-2 or TRBV6-3 combines with J gene TRBJ2-7; the TCRdb D gene call, TRBD2, has no DNA to confirm it. CDR3 length: 14 amino acids. The germline gives CDR1 MNHEY, CDR2 SVGEGT.

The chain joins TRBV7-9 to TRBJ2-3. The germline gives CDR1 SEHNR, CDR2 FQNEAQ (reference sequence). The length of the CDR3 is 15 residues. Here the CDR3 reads CASSPDAGFTDTQYF.

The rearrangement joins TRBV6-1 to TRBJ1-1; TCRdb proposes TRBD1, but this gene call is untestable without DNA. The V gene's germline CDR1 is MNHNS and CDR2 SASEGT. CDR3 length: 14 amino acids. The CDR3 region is CASKLDSLNTEAFF.

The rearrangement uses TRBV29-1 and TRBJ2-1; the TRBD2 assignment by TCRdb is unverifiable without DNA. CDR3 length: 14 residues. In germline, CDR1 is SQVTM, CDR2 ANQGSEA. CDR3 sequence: CSVAGLESNNEQFF.

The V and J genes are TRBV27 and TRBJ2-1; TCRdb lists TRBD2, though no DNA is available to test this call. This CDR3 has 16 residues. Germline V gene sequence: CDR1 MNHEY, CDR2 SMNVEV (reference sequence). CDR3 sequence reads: CASSPPGTSGKNEQFF.

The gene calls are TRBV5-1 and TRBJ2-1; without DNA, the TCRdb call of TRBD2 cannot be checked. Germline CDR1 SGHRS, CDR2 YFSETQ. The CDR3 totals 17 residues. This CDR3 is CASSSLKISSSYNEQFF.

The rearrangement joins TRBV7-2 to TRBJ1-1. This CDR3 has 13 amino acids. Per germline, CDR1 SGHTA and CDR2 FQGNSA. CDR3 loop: CASSLNPISEAFF.

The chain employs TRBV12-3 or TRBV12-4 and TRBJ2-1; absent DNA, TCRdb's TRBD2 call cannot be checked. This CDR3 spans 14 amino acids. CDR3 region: CASTSSGPPNEQFF.

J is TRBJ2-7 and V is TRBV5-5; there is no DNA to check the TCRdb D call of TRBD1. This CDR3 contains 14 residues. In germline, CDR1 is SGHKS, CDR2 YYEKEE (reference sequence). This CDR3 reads CASSSGTYSYEQYF.

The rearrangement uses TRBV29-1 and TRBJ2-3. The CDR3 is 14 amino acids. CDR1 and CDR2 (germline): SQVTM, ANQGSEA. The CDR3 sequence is CSVAETTSTDTQYF.

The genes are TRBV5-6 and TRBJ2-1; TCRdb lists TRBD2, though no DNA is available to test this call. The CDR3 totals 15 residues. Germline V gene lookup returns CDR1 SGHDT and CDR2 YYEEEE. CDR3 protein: CASSLLREGYNEQFF.

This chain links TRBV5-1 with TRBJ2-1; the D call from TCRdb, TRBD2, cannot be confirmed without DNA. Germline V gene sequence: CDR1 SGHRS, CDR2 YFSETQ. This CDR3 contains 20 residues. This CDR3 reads CASSPRSSGTFLSSYNEQFF.

CDR3 sequence reads: CSVGGLFVNEQFF. V and J are TRBV29-1 and TRBJ2-1; TCRdb picks TRBD2, but there is no DNA to check that call. This CDR3 is built from 13 residues. Germline CDR1 is SQVTM and CDR2 is ANQGSEA.

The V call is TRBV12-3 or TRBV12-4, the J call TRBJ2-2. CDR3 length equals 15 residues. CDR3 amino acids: CASSPLALNTGELFF.

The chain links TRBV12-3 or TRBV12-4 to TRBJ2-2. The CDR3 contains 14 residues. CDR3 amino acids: CASSLTRNTGELFF.

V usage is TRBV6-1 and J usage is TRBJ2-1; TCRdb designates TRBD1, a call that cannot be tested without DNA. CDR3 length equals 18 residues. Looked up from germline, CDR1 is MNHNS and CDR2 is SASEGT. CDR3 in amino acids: CASSEFGPGGDGYNEQFF.

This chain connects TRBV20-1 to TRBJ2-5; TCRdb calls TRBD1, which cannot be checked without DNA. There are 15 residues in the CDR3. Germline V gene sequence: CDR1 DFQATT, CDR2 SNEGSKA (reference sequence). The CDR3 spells CSARRQRPGQETQYF.

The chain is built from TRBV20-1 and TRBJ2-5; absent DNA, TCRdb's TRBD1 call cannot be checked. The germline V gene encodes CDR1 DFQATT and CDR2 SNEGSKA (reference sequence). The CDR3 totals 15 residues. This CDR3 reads CSARKGTGRQETQYF.

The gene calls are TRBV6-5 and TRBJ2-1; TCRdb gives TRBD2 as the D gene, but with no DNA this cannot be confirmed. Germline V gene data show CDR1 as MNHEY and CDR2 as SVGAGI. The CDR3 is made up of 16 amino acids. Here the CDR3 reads CASSPTTSGRSNEQFF.

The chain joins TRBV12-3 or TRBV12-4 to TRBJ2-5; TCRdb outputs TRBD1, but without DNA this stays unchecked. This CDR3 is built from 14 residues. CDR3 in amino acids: CASSDRVSVETQYF.

The CDR3 here is CASSPTTVGRGHGYTF. The chain is built from TRBV5-1 and TRBJ1-2; TCRdb picks TRBD1, but there is no DNA to check that call. CDR1 SGHRS and CDR2 YFSETQ come from the germline V gene. This CDR3 has 16 amino acids.